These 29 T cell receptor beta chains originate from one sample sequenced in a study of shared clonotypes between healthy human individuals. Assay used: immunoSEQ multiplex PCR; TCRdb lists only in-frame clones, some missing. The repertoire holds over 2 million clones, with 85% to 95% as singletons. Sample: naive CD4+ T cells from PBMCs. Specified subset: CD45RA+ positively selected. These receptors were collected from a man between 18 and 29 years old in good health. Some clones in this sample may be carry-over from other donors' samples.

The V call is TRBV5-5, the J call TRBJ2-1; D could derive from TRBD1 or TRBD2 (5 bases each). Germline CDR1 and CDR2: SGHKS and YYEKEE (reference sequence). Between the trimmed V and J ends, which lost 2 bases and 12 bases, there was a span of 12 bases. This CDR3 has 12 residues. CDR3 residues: CASSFEVGGQFF. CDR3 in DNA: TGTGCCAGCAGCTTTGAAGTTGGGGGGCAGTTCTTC.

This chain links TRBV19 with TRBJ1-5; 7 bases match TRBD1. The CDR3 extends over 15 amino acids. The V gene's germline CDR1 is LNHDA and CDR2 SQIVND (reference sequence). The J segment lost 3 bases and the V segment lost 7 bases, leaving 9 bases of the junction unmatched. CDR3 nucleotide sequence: TGTGCCAGTACCCTGACAGGGCGGTACAATCAGCCCCAGCATTTT. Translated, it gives CASTLTGRYNQPQHF.

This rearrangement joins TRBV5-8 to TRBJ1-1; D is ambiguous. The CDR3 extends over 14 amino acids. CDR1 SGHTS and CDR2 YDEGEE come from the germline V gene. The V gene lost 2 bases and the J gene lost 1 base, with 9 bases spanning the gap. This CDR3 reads CASSFRRGNTEAFF. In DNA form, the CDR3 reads TGTGCCAGCAGCTTTCGTCGGGGGAACACTGAAGCTTTCTTT.

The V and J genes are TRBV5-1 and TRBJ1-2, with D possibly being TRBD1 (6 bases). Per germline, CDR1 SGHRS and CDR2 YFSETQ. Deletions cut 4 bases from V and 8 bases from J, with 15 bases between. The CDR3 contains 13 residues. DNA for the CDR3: TGCGCCAGCAGCATAACAGGGAAGGAGGGCTACACCTTC. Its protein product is CASSITGKEGYTF.

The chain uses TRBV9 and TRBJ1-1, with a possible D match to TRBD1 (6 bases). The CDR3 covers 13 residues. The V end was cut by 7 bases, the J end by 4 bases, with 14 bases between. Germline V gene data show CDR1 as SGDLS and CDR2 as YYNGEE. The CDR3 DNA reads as TGTGCCAGCTCACAGGGTTTGGGCACTGAAGCTTTCTTT. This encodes CASSQGLGTEAFF.

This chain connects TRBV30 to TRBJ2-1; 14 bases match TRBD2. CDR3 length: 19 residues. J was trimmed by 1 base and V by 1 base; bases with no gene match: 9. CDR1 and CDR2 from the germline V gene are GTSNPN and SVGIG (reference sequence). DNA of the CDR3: TGTGCCTGGAGTGGAAAAAGGACTAGCGGGAGGCAATCCTACAATGAGCAGTTCTTC. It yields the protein CAWSGKRTSGRQSYNEQFF.

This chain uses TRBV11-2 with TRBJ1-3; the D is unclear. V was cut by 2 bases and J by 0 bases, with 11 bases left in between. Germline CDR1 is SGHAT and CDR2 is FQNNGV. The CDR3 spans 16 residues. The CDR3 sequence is CASSLLGLSSGNTIYF. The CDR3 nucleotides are TGTGCCAGCAGCTTACTAGGCCTCAGCTCTGGAAACACCATATATTTT. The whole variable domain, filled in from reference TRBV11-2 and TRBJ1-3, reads EAGVAQSPRYKIIEKRQSVAFWCNPISGHATLYWYQQILGQGPKLLIQFQNNGVVDDSQLPKDRFSAERLKGVDSTLKIQPAKLEDSAVYLCASSLLGLSSGNTIYFGEGSWLTVV.

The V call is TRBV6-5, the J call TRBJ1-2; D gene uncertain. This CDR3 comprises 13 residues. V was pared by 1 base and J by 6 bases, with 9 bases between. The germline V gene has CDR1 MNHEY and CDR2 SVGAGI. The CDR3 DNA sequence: TGTGCCAGCAGTTACTACGGATACGATGGCTACACCTTC. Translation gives CASSYYGYDGYTF.

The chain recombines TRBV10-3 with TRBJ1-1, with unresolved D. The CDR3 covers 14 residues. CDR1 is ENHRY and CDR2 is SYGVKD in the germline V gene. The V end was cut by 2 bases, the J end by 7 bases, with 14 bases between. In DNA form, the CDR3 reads TGTGCCATCAGTGAGAATATAGGTATAGGTGAAGCTTTCTTT. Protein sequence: CAISENIGIGEAFF.

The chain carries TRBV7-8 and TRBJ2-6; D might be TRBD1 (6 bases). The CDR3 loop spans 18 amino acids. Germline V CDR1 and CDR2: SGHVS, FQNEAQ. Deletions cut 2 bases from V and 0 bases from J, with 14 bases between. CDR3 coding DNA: TGTGCCAGCAGCTTAAGGGGGTGGGGGCGCTCTGGGGCCAACGTCCTGACTTTC. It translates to CASSLRGWGRSGANVLTF.

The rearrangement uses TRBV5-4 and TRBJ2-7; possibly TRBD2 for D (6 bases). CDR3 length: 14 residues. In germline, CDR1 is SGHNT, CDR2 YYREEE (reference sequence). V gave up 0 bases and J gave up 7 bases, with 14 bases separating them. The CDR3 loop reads CASSLGLEASEQYF. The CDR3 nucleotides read TGTGCCAGCAGCTTGGGACTAGAGGCTTCGGAGCAGTACTTC.

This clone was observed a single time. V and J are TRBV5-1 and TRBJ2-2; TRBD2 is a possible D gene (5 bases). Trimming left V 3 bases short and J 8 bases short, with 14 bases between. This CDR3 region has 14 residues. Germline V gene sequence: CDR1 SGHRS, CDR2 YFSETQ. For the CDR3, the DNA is TGCGCCAGCAGCTGGCAGGAGCGGCAGGGGGAGCTGTTTTTT. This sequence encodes CASSWQERQGELFF. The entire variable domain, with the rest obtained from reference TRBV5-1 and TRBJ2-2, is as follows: KAGVTQTPRYLIKTRGQQVTLSCSPISGHRSVSWYQQTPGQGLQFLFEYFSETQRNKGNFPGRFSGRQFSNSRSEMNVSTLELGDSALYLCASSWQERQGELFFGEGSRLTVL.

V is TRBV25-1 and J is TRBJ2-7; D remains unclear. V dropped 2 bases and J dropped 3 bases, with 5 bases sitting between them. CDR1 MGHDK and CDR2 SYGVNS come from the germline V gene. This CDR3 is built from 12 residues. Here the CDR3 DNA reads TGTGCCAGCAGTGAACCCCGCTACGAGCAGTACTTC. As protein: CASSEPRYEQYF.

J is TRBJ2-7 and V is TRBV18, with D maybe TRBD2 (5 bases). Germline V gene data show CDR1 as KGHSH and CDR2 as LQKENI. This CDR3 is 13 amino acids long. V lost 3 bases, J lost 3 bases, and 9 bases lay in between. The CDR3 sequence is CASSPWERYEQYF. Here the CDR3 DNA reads TGTGCCAGCTCACCCTGGGAGCGCTACGAGCAGTACTTC.

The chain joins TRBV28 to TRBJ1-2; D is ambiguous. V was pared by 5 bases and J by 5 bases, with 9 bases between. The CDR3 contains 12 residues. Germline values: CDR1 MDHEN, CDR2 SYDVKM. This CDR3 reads CASSRTPYGYTF. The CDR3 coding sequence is TGTGCCAGCAGTAGAACCCCTTATGGCTACACCTTC.

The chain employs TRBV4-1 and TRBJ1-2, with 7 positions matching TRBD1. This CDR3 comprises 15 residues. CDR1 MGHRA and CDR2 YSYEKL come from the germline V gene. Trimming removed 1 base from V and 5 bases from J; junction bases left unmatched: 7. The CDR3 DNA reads TGCGCCAGCAGCCAAGCAAAGGCGGGACAGTATGGCTACACCTTC. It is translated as CASSQAKAGQYGYTF.

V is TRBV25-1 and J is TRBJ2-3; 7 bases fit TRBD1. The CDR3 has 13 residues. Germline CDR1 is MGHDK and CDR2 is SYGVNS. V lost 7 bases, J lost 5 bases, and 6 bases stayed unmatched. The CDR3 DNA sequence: TGTGCCAGCACCAAGGGGGCGAGAGATACGCAGTATTTT. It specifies CASTKGARDTQYF. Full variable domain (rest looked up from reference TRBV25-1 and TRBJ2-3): EADIYQTPRYLVIGTGKKITLECSQTMGHDKMYWYQQDPGMELHLIHYSYGVNSTEKGDLSSESTVSRIRTEHFPLTLESARPSHTSQYLCASTKGARDTQYFGPGTRLTVL.

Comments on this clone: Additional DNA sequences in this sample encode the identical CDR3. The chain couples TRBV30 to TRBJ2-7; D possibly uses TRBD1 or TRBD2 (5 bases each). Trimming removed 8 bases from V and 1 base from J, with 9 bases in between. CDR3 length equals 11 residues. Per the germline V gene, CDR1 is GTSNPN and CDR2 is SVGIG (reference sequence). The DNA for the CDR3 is TGTGCCGGGGGACGGTCCTACGAGCAGTACTTC. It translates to CAGGRSYEQYF.

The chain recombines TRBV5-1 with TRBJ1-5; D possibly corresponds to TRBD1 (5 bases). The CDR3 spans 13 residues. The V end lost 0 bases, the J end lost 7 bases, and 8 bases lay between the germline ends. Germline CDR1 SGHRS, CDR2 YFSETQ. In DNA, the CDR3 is TGCGCCAGCAGCTTGGACAGGAGCCAGCCCCAGCATTTT. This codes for CASSLDRSQPQHF.

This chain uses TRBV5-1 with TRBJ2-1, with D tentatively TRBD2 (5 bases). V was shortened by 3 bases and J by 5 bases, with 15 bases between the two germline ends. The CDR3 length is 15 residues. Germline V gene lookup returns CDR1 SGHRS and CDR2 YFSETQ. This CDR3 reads CASSSLGIPHNEQFF. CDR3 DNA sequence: TGCGCCAGCAGCTCACTAGGGATCCCTCACAATGAGCAGTTCTTC.

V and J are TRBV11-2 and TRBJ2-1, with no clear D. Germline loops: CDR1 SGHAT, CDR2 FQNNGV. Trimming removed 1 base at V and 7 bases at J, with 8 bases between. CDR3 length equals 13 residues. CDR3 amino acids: CASSLAAGNEQFF. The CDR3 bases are TGTGCCAGCAGCTTAGCGGCTGGGAATGAGCAGTTCTTC.

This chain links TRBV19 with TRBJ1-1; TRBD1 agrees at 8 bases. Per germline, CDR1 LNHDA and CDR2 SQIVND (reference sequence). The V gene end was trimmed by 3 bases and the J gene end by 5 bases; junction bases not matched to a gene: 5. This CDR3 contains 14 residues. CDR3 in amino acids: CASSIPGGGTEAFF. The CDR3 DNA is TGTGCCAGTAGTATCCCAGGGGGCGGGACTGAAGCTTTCTTT.

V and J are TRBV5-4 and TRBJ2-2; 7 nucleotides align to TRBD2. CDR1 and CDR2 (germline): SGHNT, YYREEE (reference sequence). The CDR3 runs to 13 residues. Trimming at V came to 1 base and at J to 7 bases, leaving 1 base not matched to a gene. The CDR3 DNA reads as TGTGCCAGCAGCTTGAGCGGGGTCGGGGAGCTGTTTTTT. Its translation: CASSLSGVGELFF.

The CDR3 DNA is TGTGCCAGCAGCCGGAGGGACGGTAGGGTCTGGGTGGCCCAGTACTTC. This translates into CASSRRDGRVWVAQYF. The rearrangement links TRBV5-6 to TRBJ2-5; D may be TRBD2 (6 bases). This CDR3 is built from 16 residues. Trimming left V 4 bases short and J 9 bases short, with 25 bases between. In germline, CDR1 is SGHDT, CDR2 YYEEEE.

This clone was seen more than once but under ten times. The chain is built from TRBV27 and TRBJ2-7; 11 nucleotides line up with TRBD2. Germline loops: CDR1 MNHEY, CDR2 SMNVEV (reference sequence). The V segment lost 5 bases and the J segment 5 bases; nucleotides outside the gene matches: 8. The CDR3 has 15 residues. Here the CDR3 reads CASSGLLAGVHEQYF. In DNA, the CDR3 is TGTGCCAGCAGTGGCCTACTAGCGGGAGTCCACGAGCAGTACTTC.

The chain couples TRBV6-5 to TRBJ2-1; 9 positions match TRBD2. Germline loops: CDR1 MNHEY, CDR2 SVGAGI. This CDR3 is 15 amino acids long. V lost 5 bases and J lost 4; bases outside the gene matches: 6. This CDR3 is CASSRSSGTYNEQFF. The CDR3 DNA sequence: TGTGCCAGCAGTCGGTCTAGCGGGACTTACAATGAGCAGTTCTTC.

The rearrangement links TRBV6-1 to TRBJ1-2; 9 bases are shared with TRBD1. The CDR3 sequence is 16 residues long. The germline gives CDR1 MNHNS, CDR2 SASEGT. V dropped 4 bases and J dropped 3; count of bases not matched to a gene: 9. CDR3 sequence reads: CASSALGTGSYYGYTF. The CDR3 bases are TGTGCCAGCAGTGCCTTGGGGACAGGGTCCTACTATGGCTACACCTTC.

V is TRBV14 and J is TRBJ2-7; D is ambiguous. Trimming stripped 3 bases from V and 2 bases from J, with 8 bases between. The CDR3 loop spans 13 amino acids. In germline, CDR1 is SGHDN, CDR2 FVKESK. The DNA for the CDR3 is TGTGCCAGCAGCCAGATCCGAACCTACGAGCAGTACTTC. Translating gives CASSQIRTYEQYF.

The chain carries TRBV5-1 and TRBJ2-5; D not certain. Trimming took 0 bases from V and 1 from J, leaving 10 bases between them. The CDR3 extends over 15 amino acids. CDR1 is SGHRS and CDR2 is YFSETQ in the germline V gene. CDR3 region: CASSLEGYPQETQYF. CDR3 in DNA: TGCGCCAGCAGCTTGGAAGGTTACCCCCAAGAGACCCAGTACTTC.